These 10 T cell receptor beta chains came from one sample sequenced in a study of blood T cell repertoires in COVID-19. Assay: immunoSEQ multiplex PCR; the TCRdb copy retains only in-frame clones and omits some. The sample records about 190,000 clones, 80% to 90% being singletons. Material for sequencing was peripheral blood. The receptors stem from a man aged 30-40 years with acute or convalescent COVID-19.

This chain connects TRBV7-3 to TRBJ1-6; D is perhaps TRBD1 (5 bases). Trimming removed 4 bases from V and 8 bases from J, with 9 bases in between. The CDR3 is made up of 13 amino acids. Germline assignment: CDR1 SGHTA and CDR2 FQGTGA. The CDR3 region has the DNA TGTGCCAGCAGCTCAGGGATAGATTCACCCCTCCACTTT. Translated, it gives CASSSGIDSPLHF.

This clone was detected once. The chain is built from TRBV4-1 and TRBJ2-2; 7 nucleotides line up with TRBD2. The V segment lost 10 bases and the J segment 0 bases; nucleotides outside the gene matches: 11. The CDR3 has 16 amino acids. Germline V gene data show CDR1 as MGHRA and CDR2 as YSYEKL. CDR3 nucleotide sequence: TGCGCCACTAGGGGCGGGAGCGGGACGAACACCGGGGAGCTGTTTTTT. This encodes CATRGGSGTNTGELFF.

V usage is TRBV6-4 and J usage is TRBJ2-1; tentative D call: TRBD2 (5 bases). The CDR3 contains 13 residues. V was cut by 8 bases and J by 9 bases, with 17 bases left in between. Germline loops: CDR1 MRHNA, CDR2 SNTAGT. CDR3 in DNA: TGTGCCAGCGATCCTAGCCGAGTCGCTGAGCAGTTCTTC. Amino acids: CASDPSRVAEQFF.

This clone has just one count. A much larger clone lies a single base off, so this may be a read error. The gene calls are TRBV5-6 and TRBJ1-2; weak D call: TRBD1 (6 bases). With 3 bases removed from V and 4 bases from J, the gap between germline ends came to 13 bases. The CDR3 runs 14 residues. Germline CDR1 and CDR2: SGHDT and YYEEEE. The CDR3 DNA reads TGTGCCAGCAGCTGGAATCAGGGGATCTATGGCTACACCTTC. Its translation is CASSWNQGIYGYTF.

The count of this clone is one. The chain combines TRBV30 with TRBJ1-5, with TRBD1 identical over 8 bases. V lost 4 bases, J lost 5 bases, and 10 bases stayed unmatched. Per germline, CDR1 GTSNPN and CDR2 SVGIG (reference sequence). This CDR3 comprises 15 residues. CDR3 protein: CAWKVQGATDQPQHF. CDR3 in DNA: TGTGCCTGGAAGGTCCAGGGGGCGACGGATCAGCCCCAGCATTTT.

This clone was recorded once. CDR3 bases: TGTGCCAGCAGCTTGCTCAGGGTCCCTAATTCACCCCTCCACTTT. This sequence encodes CASSLLRVPNSPLHF. This chain joins TRBV5-4 and TRBJ1-6, with D tentatively TRBD1 (5 bases). V gave up 1 base and J gave up 6 bases, with 11 bases separating them. This CDR3 region has 15 residues. Germline loops: CDR1 SGHNT, CDR2 YYREEE (reference sequence). Full variable domain (missing parts from reference TRBV5-4 and TRBJ1-6): ETGVTQSPTHLIKTRGQQVTLRCSSQSGHNTVSWYQQALGQGPQFIFQYYREEENGRGNFPPRFSGLQFPNYSSELNVNALELDDSALYLCASSLLRVPNSPLHFGNGTRLTVT.

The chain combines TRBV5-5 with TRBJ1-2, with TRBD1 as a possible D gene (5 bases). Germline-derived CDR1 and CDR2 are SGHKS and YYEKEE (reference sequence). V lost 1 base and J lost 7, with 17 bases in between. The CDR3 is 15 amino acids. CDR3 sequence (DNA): TGTGCCAGCAGCTTGATTCCAGGGAAGGAGTTTGGCTACACCTTC. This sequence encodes CASSLIPGKEFGYTF.

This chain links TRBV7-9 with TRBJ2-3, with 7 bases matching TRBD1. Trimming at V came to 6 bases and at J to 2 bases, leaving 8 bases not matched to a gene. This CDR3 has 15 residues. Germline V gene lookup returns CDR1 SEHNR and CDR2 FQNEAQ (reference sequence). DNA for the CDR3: TGTGCCAGCAGTCCGGGACAGCTGCTCACAGATACGCAGTATTTT. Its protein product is CASSPGQLLTDTQYF.

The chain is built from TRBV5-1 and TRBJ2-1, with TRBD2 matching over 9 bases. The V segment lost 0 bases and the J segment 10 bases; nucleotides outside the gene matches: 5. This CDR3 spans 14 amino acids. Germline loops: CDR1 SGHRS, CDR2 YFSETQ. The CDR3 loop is CASSLGGGADEQFF. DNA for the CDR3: TGCGCCAGCAGCTTGGGCGGGGGGGCCGACGAGCAGTTCTTC.

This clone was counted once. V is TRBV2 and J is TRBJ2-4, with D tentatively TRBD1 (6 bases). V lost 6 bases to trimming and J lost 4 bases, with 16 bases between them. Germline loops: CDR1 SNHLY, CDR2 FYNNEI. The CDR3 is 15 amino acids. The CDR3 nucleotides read TGTGCCAGCAGAACGGTGAGACAGGTTAAAAACATTCAGTACTTC. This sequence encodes CASRTVRQVKNIQYF.